The 9 T cell receptor beta chains presented below share a single source sample, sequenced in a study of blood T cell repertoires in COVID-19. Sequencing was performed with immunoSEQ multiplex PCR; in TCRdb, only in-frame clones are kept and a portion is missing. The data contain a few hundred thousand clones, approximately 81% of them singletons. Sequencing input: peripheral blood. All receptors derive from a woman in her late teens or twenties with acute or convalescent COVID-19.

The gene calls are TRBV3-1 (or the pseudogene TRBV3-2) and TRBJ2-7; TRBD1 matches at 11 bases. The CDR3 length is 15 residues. V was pared by 4 bases and J by 5 bases, with 7 bases of the junction left unmatched. Germline V gives CDR1 LGHDT, CDR2 YNNKEL (reference sequence). The CDR3 protein is CASSLWTGGFDEQYF. The CDR3 DNA follows: TGTGCCAGCAGCCTTTGGACAGGGGGCTTCGACGAGCAGTACTTC.

CDR3 residues: CAWSGRGGQGNFEAFF. The CDR3 nucleotides read TGTGCCTGGAGTGGTAGGGGGGGGCAGGGGAACTTTGAAGCTTTCTTT. The rearrangement uses TRBV30 and TRBJ1-1; D is perhaps TRBD1 (6 bases). Germline V lookup: CDR1 GTSNPN, CDR2 SVGIG (reference sequence). V was cut by 1 base and J by 7 bases, with 22 bases left in between. The CDR3 length is 16 residues.

The V gene is TRBV6-5, the J gene TRBJ2-1; 7 nucleotides agree with TRBD1. Trimming at V came to 2 bases and at J to 3 bases, leaving 4 bases not matched to a gene. The CDR3 length is 15 residues. Per the germline V gene, CDR1 is MNHEY and CDR2 is SVGAGI. The CDR3 region is CASSYEAGGYNEQFF. Here the CDR3 DNA reads TGTGCCAGCAGTTACGAGGCAGGGGGCTACAATGAGCAGTTCTTC.

The chain recombines TRBV5-1 with TRBJ2-1; TRBD1 might be the D (6 bases). The CDR3 has 15 residues. CDR1 SGHRS and CDR2 YFSETQ come from the germline V gene. Trimming cost V 4 bases and J 6 bases, with 17 bases left between them. The CDR3 here is CASSSGQLVLNEQFF. DNA for the CDR3: TGCGCCAGCAGCAGTGGACAGTTAGTTCTCAATGAGCAGTTCTTC.

The rearrangement links TRBV7-9 to TRBJ1-2, with 10 bases aligning to TRBD1. CDR3 length: 15 amino acids. CDR1 SEHNR and CDR2 FQNEAQ come from the germline V gene (reference sequence). With 2 bases clipped from V and 7 bases from J, the junction kept 7 bases outside the gene matches. The CDR3 DNA reads as TGTGCCAGCAGCTTATCCGGGACAGGGGCGGGTGGCTACACCTTC. Encoded protein: CASSLSGTGAGGYTF.

A single count supports this clone. The rearrangement links TRBV5-6 to TRBJ1-6; D is unclear. This CDR3 region has 14 residues. Trimming removed 4 bases at V and 2 bases at J, with 7 bases between. Germline lookup yields CDR1 SGHDT and CDR2 YYEEEE. This CDR3 is CASSLVAYNSPLHF. The CDR3 DNA reads TGTGCCAGCAGCCTCGTCGCCTATAATTCACCCCTCCACTTT.

The chain carries TRBV27 and TRBJ1-5; possibly TRBD1 for D (6 bases). The CDR3 sequence is 13 residues long. Germline-derived CDR1 and CDR2 are MNHEY and SMNVEV (reference sequence). V lost 4 bases and J lost 7, with 11 bases in between. The CDR3 DNA is TGTGCCAGCAGTTCCACAGGGCGACAGCCCCAGCATTTT. This encodes CASSSTGRQPQHF.

Here the CDR3 reads CAWSVTLRKTEAFF. In DNA form, the CDR3 reads TGTGCCTGGAGTGTAACACTAAGGAAAACTGAAGCTTTCTTT. The V gene is TRBV30, the J gene TRBJ1-1; D is undetermined. Germline CDR1 is GTSNPN and CDR2 is SVGIG (reference sequence). The V end lost 0 bases, the J end lost 5 bases, and 13 bases lay between the germline ends. The CDR3 length is 14 residues.

The chain recombines TRBV9 with TRBJ2-7; 7 nucleotides line up with TRBD1. The CDR3 has 15 residues. Per the germline V gene, CDR1 is SGDLS and CDR2 is YYNGEE. Trimming removed 0 bases from V and 2 bases from J; junction bases left unmatched: 5. The CDR3 loop is CASSVGQGAPYEQYF. In nucleotides, the CDR3 is TGTGCCAGCAGCGTAGGACAGGGAGCCCCCTACGAGCAGTACTTC.